The T cell receptor beta chain under discussion was sequenced for a study of blood T cell repertoires in COVID-19. Only one count was recorded for this clone. V was cut by 4 bases and J by 1 base, with 18 bases left in between. The CDR3 covers 17 residues. CDR1 and CDR2 (germline): SGHDT, YYEEEE. In the original workflow: Cell counts per sample came from amplifying reference gene primers. TCRdb keeps only in-frame clones here, not all; method: immunoSEQ multiplex PCR. The V and J calls and the clone size are those of that table, but D and trimming were determined from the DNA. The sample consists of under 85,000 clones, roughly 90% of them appearing once.

The receptor's source is a man aged 65 to 79 with active or convalescent COVID-19. Sequenced: peripheral blood. The chain couples TRBV5-6 to TRBJ1-3, with a possible D match to TRBD1 (5 bases). The CDR3 region is CASSLDPRQSSGNTIYF. The CDR3 DNA reads as TGTGCCAGCAGCCTAGACCCTCGACAGTCATCTGGAAACACCATATATTTT.